The 26 T cell receptor beta chains in this list originate from one sample, sequenced in a study of T-cell reconstitution after alpha-beta-depleted transplantation in children. Preparation of the TCRbeta library used unique molecular identifiers. TCRdb fed the PCR reads into MiXCR, producing one record per CDR3 protein. The sample records approximately 650,000 distinct CDR3 sequences, roughly 13% being singletons. Sequencing used PBMCs, obtained before TCRalphabeta/CD19-depleted stem cell transplant. These receptors came from a girl aged 2 to 9 with congenital amegakaryocytic thrombocytopenia, due to receive a stem cell transplant.

The sample holds a few counts of this clonotype. V is TRBV20-1 and J is TRBJ2-7; D is unresolved. V lost 1 base and J lost 3, with 13 bases in between. CDR1 is DFQATT, CDR2 SNEGSKA, per germline (reference sequence). This CDR3 has 14 amino acids. The CDR3 reads CSARAPDGLYEQYF. In nucleotides, the CDR3 is TGCAGTGCTAGAGCCCCGGATGGCCTCTACGAGCAGTACTTC.

This clonotype was counted only a few times. The chain joins TRBV11-2 to TRBJ2-3; the match to TRBD2 covers 13 bases. CDR3 length: 19 amino acids. CDR1 and CDR2 (germline): SGHAT, FQNNGV. V lost 0 bases and J lost 3; bases outside the gene matches: 9. The chain's CDR3 is CASSLELAGGPRSTDTQYF. CDR3 bases: TGTGCCAGCAGCTTAGAACTAGCGGGAGGGCCTAGGTCGACAGATACGCAGTATTTT.

The CDR3 loop is CASRTVAGVYEQYF. The CDR3 coding sequence is TGTGCCAGCAGGACCGTAGCGGGGGTCTACGAGCAGTACTTC. This chain joins TRBV6-1 and TRBJ2-7; 9 positions match TRBD2. The CDR3 totals 14 residues. V gave up 6 bases and J gave up 3 bases; unmatched junction bases: 6. The germline V gene has CDR1 MNHNS and CDR2 SASEGT.

The sample holds a few counts of this clonotype. This chain connects TRBV12-3 or TRBV12-4 to TRBJ2-7; D might be TRBD1 (6 bases). The CDR3 runs to 16 residues. V lost 1 base to trimming and J lost 5 bases, with 18 bases between them. The CDR3 reads CASSLVRTEWVNEQYF. In DNA form, the CDR3 reads TGTGCCAGCAGTTTAGTTAGGACAGAGTGGGTGAACGAGCAGTACTTC.

This clonotype was seen a few times. The chain has TRBV7-6 and TRBJ2-2; D is uncertain. The CDR3 is 17 amino acids. Trimming removed 3 bases at V and 1 base at J, with 15 bases between. Germline CDR1 SGHVS, CDR2 FNYEAQ. DNA of the CDR3: TGTGCCAGCAGCTTCCTCCTTCACGGCGGGAACACCGGGGAGCTGTTTTTT. It encodes CASSFLLHGGNTGELFF.

In this sample, this clonotype turned up a few times. The chain combines TRBV7-9 with TRBJ2-5; weak D call: TRBD1 (5 bases). The ends were cut back, 4 bases at V and 2 bases at J, with 14 bases in the middle. CDR1 and CDR2 from the germline V gene are SEHNR and FQNEAQ (reference sequence). This CDR3 has 15 amino acids. CDR3 in amino acids: CASSSNTRQQETQYF. CDR3 DNA sequence: TGTGCCAGCAGCTCGAACACCAGACAGCAAGAGACCCAGTACTTC.

Turning to this clonotype: A much larger clone lies a single base off, so this may be a read error. The gene calls are TRBV4-1 and TRBJ2-2, with D possibly TRBD1 on 5 matching bases. This CDR3 comprises 14 residues. Trimming cost V 3 bases and J 1 base, with 6 bases left between them. Germline CDR1 is MGHRA and CDR2 is YSYEKL. The CDR3 loop reads CASSHTGNTGELFF. The CDR3 DNA is TGCGCCAGCAGCCATACAGGGAACACCGGGGAGCTGTTTTTT.

J is TRBJ2-5 and V is TRBV15; possibly TRBD1 for D (6 bases). V was pared by 5 bases and J by 0 bases, with 16 bases between. CDR1 is LNHNV, CDR2 YYDKDF, per germline (reference sequence). This CDR3 contains 16 residues. This CDR3 reads CATSPVTGVYQETQYF. The CDR3 nucleotides are TGTGCCACCAGCCCAGTGACAGGAGTATACCAAGAGACCCAGTACTTC. Supplemented by reference TRBV15 and TRBJ2-5, the full variable domain reads DAMVIQNPRYQVTQFGKPVTLSCSQTLNHNVMYWYQQKSSQAPKLLFHYYDKDFNNEADTPDNFQSRRPNTSFCFLDIRSPGLGDTAMYLCATSPVTGVYQETQYFGPGTRLLVL.

This sequence joins TRBV7-8 and TRBJ1-5; D is unresolved. The CDR3 extends over 17 amino acids. V was clipped by 3 bases and J by 3 bases, with 18 bases between them. CDR1 SGHVS and CDR2 FQNEAQ come from the germline V gene. The CDR3 sequence is CASSFSFLGQDNQPQHF. The CDR3 DNA reads TGTGCCAGCAGCTTTTCTTTTCTCGGTCAGGACAATCAGCCCCAGCATTTT.

This clonotype was seen many times. The V and J genes are TRBV10-2 and TRBJ2-7; D remains unclear. The V end lost 0 bases, the J end lost 5 bases, and 5 bases lay between the germline ends. Germline lookup yields CDR1 WSHSY and CDR2 SAAADI. This CDR3 has 12 residues. Here the CDR3 reads CASSESTNEQYF. Written as DNA, the CDR3 is TGCGCCAGCAGTGAGTCCACAAACGAGCAGTACTTC.

This clonotype has a count of ten or more. This chain joins TRBV20-1 and TRBJ2-2; perhaps TRBD2 as D (5 bases). Germline V gene lookup returns CDR1 DFQATT and CDR2 SNEGSKA (reference sequence). V gave up 1 base and J gave up 4 bases, with 19 bases separating them. The CDR3 contains 17 residues. CDR3 amino acids: CSARVPSLARFTGELFF. CDR3 bases: TGCAGTGCTAGAGTTCCTTCGCTAGCTCGTTTCACCGGGGAGCTGTTTTTT.

This clonotype was observed a handful of times. The V gene is TRBV20-1, the J gene TRBJ2-7, with TRBD2 matching 15 bases. CDR1 DFQATT and CDR2 SNEGSKA come from the germline V gene (reference sequence). Trimming removed 5 bases from V and 3 bases from J; junction bases left unmatched: 11. This CDR3 contains 17 residues. CDR3 nucleotides: TGCAGTGCTTCGCCCGGGACTAGCGGGAGGTTCAACTACGAGCAGTACTTC. This sequence encodes CSASPGTSGRFNYEQYF.

The chain carries TRBV4-2 and TRBJ2-2; TRBD2 matches at 8 bases. There are 17 residues in the CDR3. Germline V gene lookup returns CDR1 LGHNA and CDR2 YNFKEQ. V dropped 8 bases and J dropped 5; count of bases not matched to a gene: 16. The CDR3: CASGPGGLAGRTGELFF. The CDR3 nucleotides are TGTGCCAGCGGCCCCGGGGGTCTAGCGGGTAGGACCGGGGAGCTGTTTTTT.

This clonotype was seen many times. The rearrangement joins TRBV5-1 to TRBJ2-1, with 9 bases identical to TRBD2. CDR3 length: 15 residues. The trim removed 1 base at V and 3 bases at J, leaving 2 bases unmatched. Germline V CDR1 and CDR2: SGHRS, YFSETQ. Here the CDR3 DNA reads TGCGCCAGCAGCTTGATGCGGGAGGGCTACAATGAGCAGTTCTTC. Its protein product is CASSLMREGYNEQFF.

V and J are TRBV15 and TRBJ2-7; D is unresolved. This CDR3 comprises 14 residues. The V gene's germline CDR1 is LNHNV and CDR2 YYDKDF (reference sequence). Trimming took 3 bases from V and 3 from J, leaving 12 bases between them. CDR3 residues: CATSSYPRHYEQYF. The CDR3 DNA follows: TGTGCCACCAGCAGTTATCCGCGTCACTACGAGCAGTACTTC.

To note about this clonotype: A clone one base away is much larger, so this may be a read error. The chain couples TRBV28 to TRBJ2-7; D perhaps matches TRBD2 (5 bases). The CDR3 runs 13 residues. The V gene lost 3 bases and the J gene lost 8 bases, with 14 bases spanning the gap. CDR1 is MDHEN, CDR2 SYDVKM, per germline. This CDR3 is CASSLGSLVKQYF. CDR3 DNA sequence: TGTGCCAGCAGTTTGGGGAGCCTGGTGAAGCAGTACTTC.

This clonotype was seen repeatedly, ten times or more. Given a much more abundant clone one base away, this may be a read error. The chain recombines TRBV12-3 or TRBV12-4 with TRBJ2-5; D gene unclear. This CDR3 comprises 11 residues. Trimming shortened V by 6 bases and J by 0 bases, and 2 bases separated the two germline ends. The CDR3 spells CASRYQETQYF. In DNA form, the CDR3 reads TGTGCCAGCAGATACCAAGAGACCCAGTACTTC.

About this clonotype: At one end the junction does not follow the germline gene, possibly because of a read error. This chain connects TRBV11-2 to TRBJ1-3; D perhaps matches TRBD1 (5 bases). This CDR3 has 18 residues. CDR1 and CDR2 from the germline V gene are SGHAT and FQNNGV. CDR3 nucleotides: TGTGCCAGCAGCTTATTCCGGCAGGGCGCAATTTCTGGAAACACCTTATATTTT. Translating it yields CASSLFRQGAISGNTLYF.

The rearrangement uses TRBV28 and TRBJ2-2; D unclear. Trimming took off 7 bases at V and 7 bases at J, with 13 bases between the two ends. The CDR3 loop spans 13 amino acids. Germline CDR1 MDHEN, CDR2 SYDVKM. In DNA form, the CDR3 reads TGTGCCAGCACCACCGCGCGTATCGGGGAGCTGTTTTTT. This gives the protein CASTTARIGELFF.

This clonotype was detected many times. The CDR3 protein is CASSLAGGTSYEQYF. The CDR3 nucleotides read TGTGCCAGCAGTTTGGCGGGAGGGACCTCCTACGAGCAGTACTTC. The chain links TRBV28 to TRBJ2-7, with 9 bases matching TRBD2. V dropped 3 bases and J dropped 0; count of bases not matched to a gene: 3. The CDR3 is 15 residues long. CDR1 and CDR2 from the germline V gene are MDHEN and SYDVKM.

This clonotype was detected ten times or more. This chain uses TRBV20-1 with TRBJ2-5; D is unclear. V lost 6 bases and J lost 2, with 10 bases in between. The CDR3 consists of 12 residues. CDR1 is DFQATT, CDR2 SNEGSKA, per germline (reference sequence). DNA of the CDR3: TGCAGTGCCAACAACTTTCAAGAGACCCAGTACTTC. It is translated as CSANNFQETQYF.

This clonotype was counted many times. The J gene is TRBJ1-1, the V gene TRBV5-1; 11 bases are shared with TRBD1. The V gene end was trimmed by 0 bases and the J gene end by 6 bases; junction bases not matched to a gene: 7. The CDR3 runs to 16 residues. From germline, CDR1 is SGHRS and CDR2 YFSETQ. In DNA form, the CDR3 reads TGCGCCAGCAGCTTGGTGTGGACAGGGGGCGAAGCTGAAGCTTTCTTT. Encoded protein: CASSLVWTGGEAEAFF.

This clonotype was picked up one time. The J gene is TRBJ1-5, the V gene TRBV27; D might be TRBD1 (5 bases). V was pared by 8 bases and J by 3 bases, with 14 bases between. The CDR3 contains 14 residues. From germline, CDR1 is MNHEY and CDR2 SMNVEV (reference sequence). The CDR3 nucleotides are TGTGCCAGCGGACACGGAGCGGCCAATCAGCCCCAGCATTTT. Translated: CASGHGAANQPQHF.

J is TRBJ2-1 and V is TRBV29-1, with D possibly TRBD2 on 5 matching bases. Trimming removed 0 bases from V and 10 bases from J, with 22 bases in between. The germline CDR1 and CDR2 sequences are SQVTM and ANQGSEA. CDR3 length: 16 residues. The CDR3 loop is CSVEDRGRDSPQEQFF. The CDR3 DNA reads as TGCAGCGTTGAAGATCGGGGTCGCGACTCCCCCCAGGAGCAGTTCTTC.

There are many counts of this clonotype. The chain combines TRBV5-1 with TRBJ2-1, with 7 bases lining up with TRBD2. CDR1 and CDR2 (germline): SGHRS, YFSETQ. V lost 4 bases, J lost 8 bases, and 9 bases stayed unmatched. This CDR3 is built from 14 residues. The CDR3 reads CASSLTSFLYEQFF. DNA for the CDR3: TGCGCCAGCAGCCTGACTAGCTTCCTTTATGAGCAGTTCTTC.

The chain joins TRBV19 to TRBJ1-1, with D possibly matching TRBD1 (5 bases). V was clipped by 6 bases and J by 7 bases, with 18 bases between them. This CDR3 has 14 residues. The germline gives CDR1 LNHDA, CDR2 SQIVND (reference sequence). The chain's CDR3 is CASRVPGSELEAFF. CDR3 DNA sequence: TGTGCCAGTAGAGTCCCAGGGTCAGAGCTTGAAGCTTTCTTT. The full variable domain, in which reference TRBV19 and TRBJ1-1 provide the parts outside the CDR3, is DGGITQSPKYLFRKEGQNVTLSCEQNLNHDAMYWYRQDPGQGLRLIYYSQIVNDFQKGDIAEGYSVSREKKESFPLTVTSAQKNPTAFYLCASRVPGSELEAFFGQGTRLTVV.